The clone carrying this T cell receptor beta chain was detected many times. Its specificity is not known. Generation of TCR cDNA used 5'RACE template switching (which added a universal primer site and UMIs). One entry per CDR3 protein results from TCRdb running MiXCR on the 5' RACE reads. Among about 230,000 distinct CDR3 sequences listed, about 7% were seen once. The CDR3 sequence is 15 residues long. The germline V and J ends were trimmed by 4 bases and 0 bases, with 10 bases remaining between them. The germline V gene encodes CDR1 LGHNA and CDR2 YSLEER. The entry originates in a study of T cells after yellow fever vaccination. Regarding the study as a whole: Contaminants from the bulk population, in the form of abundant clonotypes, could be found in FACS-sorted repertoires. It was the secondary response that reached its peak faster, day 5 versus 15, but it was weaker. Few clonotypes appeared in both CD4 and CD8 compartments.

The TCR was taken from a man under 40 who received the YFV17D yellow fever vaccine. Sequences were derived from CD4+ T cells sorted from PBMCs, sampled on the day of the yellow fever booster vaccination. V gene TRBV4-3 combines with J gene TRBJ1-3; D not certain. The CDR3 nucleotides are TGCGCCAGCAGCCGGGTCCTGAGCTCTGGAAACACCATATATTTT. Its protein is CASSRVLSSGNTIYF.